This T cell receptor beta chain was captured in a study of T cell responses to AZD1222 COVID-19 vaccine (dated by TCRdb to the early 2020s). About the study as a whole: AZD1222 recipients whose second dose came at about 4 weeks and those whose second dose came at about 12 weeks were combined into one group, since spike-specific TCR depth and breadth did not differ between the two schedules. TCR sequencing was performed for roughly 240 trial participants, of whom some 200 were given two doses of AZD1222 and 26 were given two doses of MenACWY control vaccine. Trial participants were enrolled by age into 18-55, 56-69 and 70-plus year subgroups, with roughly 160, 29 and 62 TCR-sequenced participants respectively. The investigation overall reported the following: Reportedly, almost half of the unique spike-specific TCRs recognized epitopes lying outside the regions that are mutated in the B.1.351 and B.1.1.7 variants. Participants were mostly white British, with more females than males. The authors suggested clonal diversity may have been underestimated. A significant rise in spike-specific TCR breadth and depth was observed after two AZD1222 doses relative to day 0 and relative to MenACWY recipients. In the small 56-69-year group, the increase in depth fell short of significance, most likely because of low power. CD4 TCRs associated with the vaccine covered the entire spike protein, and the dominant responses were in regions 160-218 and 743-854. Because no samples from the day 14 peak response were available, repertoires could be characterized only after the peak T cell response. Only six or seven AZD1222 recipients were SARS-CoV-2 seropositive at baseline, limiting conclusions about previously exposed vaccinees.

Remarks on this clone: Its cognate antigen has yet to be identified. Within one base of it there is no much larger clone, and no base qualities were kept.

The CDR3 regions of human TCRbeta chains were subjected to immunosequencing. From the authors' description of their analysis: TCRs in the repertoires were compared against a reference library of SARS-CoV-2-specific TCRs that had been generated with the MIRA antigen-specificity platform. Breadth meant the fraction of unique TCRs that were SARS-CoV-2-associated, whereas depth meant the fraction of total T cells that were SARS-CoV-2-associated. Each spike-specific TCR was assigned to its reactive spike region and to a CD4 or CD8 class using the MIRA data. Log10-transformed breadth and depth values were compared by one-way ANOVA with Sidak's multiple comparisons tests. In TCRdb, the immuneACCESS table is reduced to in-frame sequences with V and J assigned. These tables do not hold every clone; where another copy was compared, an unresolved V gene accounts for under half, and the others remain unexplained. D and trimming were read from the DNA, whereas the V and J calls and clone size are those reported in that table. The sample profile shows fewer than 120,000 clones; roughly 90% of them were found once. Roughly 1.6% of the sample is taken by the ten largest.

This specimen's time point label, per the study, means: baseline before first vaccination. Vaccinee samples came from UK trials COV001 and COV002, including a single-blind randomized controlled phase 2/3 trial of AZD1222 (ChAdOx1 nCoV-19) in healthy adults. Trial participant PBMC samples were collected at day 0 and day 28 after the second dose for TCRbeta chain sequencing. CDR1 and CDR2 are read off the germline V gene (reference sequence) as SGHNT and YYREEE. Taken from cysteine to phenylalanine, the CDR3 has 11 residues. This entry keeps only the CDR3 DNA: 33 bases, framed from base 1. V drops 4 bases and J drops 5 bases, leaving 7 bases in between.

The sequencing here drew on peripheral blood, taken on day 0 of AZD1222 vaccination. The rearranged chain carries TRBV5-4 and TRBJ2-7, with the identity of the D gene unclear. This TCR derives from an adult in good health. DNA sequence: TGTGCCAGCAGCCTGGCTCACGAGCAGTACTTC. The translation is CASSLAHEQYF.